Listed below are T cell receptor beta chains from one sample, sequenced in a study of cytomegalovirus exposure and HLA in healthy donors. Method: immunoSEQ multiplex PCR; TCRdb's copy keeps in-frame clones and lacks some. The table has 100,000 to 150,000 clones, 8.5% seen once; the top ten hold under 5.5%. Sample: PBMCs. These receptors all come from a man aged 35 to 55 in good health and CMV-seronegative. The CDR3 runs from the conserved cysteine through the conserved F or W. The order of the fields is D gene, J gene, clone size, V gene, CDR3 protein, CDR3 DNA. D genes are given only for firm matches. Not all rows give a size; the values are once, few, many and, for expanded clones, a class.

TRBD1 | TRBJ1-3 | . | TRBV9 | CASSLTGDSGNTIYF | TGTGCCAGCAGCTTGACAGGGGACTCTGGAAACACCATATATTTT
. | TRBJ1-1 | . | TRBV15 | CATSTNRRLNTEAFF | TGTGCCACCAGCACCAACAGGCGCCTGAACACTGAAGCTTTCTTT
. | TRBJ1-3 | few | TRBV27 | CASSPSGTTLSGNTIYF | TGTGCCAGCAGTCCATCCGGGACTACACTCTCTGGAAACACCATATATTTT
TRBD2 | TRBJ2-3 | . | TRBV28 | CASSFSAGTTDTQYF | TGTGCCAGCAGTTTCTCAGCGGGGACCACAGATACGCAGTATTTT
TRBD1 | TRBJ1-1 | . | TRBV6-1 | CASSGPGQQNTEAFF | TGTGCCAGCAGTGGACCGGGACAGCAGAACACTGAAGCTTTCTTT
. | TRBJ2-7 | . | TRBV6-5 | CASSLTSSYEQYF | TGTGCCAGCAGCCTGACATCTTCCTACGAGCAGTACTTC
. | TRBJ1-1 | few | TRBV30 | CAWSVVPGMNTEAFF | TGTGCCTGGAGTGTAGTGCCCGGGATGAACACTGAAGCTTTCTTT
TRBD1 | TRBJ2-1 | . | TRBV5-6 | CASSWGQGIANEQFF | TGTGCCAGCAGCTGGGGACAGGGAATAGCGAATGAGCAGTTCTTC
. | TRBJ2-4 | . | TRBV5-4 | CASSSGLARDIQYF | TGTGCCAGCAGCTCAGGGCTTGCAAGGGACATTCAGTACTTC
TRBD2 | TRBJ2-7 | few | TRBV2 | CASNKLAVGDEQYF | TGTGCCAGCAACAAACTAGCGGTTGGAGACGAGCAGTACTTC
TRBD2 | TRBJ2-7 | . | TRBV7-2 | CASSLGRGAYEQYF | TGTGCCAGCAGCTTAGGACGGGGGGCCTACGAGCAGTACTTC
TRBD2 | TRBJ2-3 | . | TRBV5-6 | CASSSRTSPTDTQYF | TGTGCCAGCAGCTCCAGGACTAGTCCCACAGATACGCAGTATTTT
TRBD1 | TRBJ1-1 | few | TRBV10-1 | CASSESLQGAPNTEAFF | TGCGCCAGCAGTGAGTCTCTACAGGGGGCTCCGAACACTGAAGCTTTCTTT
TRBD1 | TRBJ1-5 | few | TRBV6-5 | CASSYTGQGVQPQHF | TGTGCCAGCAGTTACACGGGACAGGGGGTTCAGCCCCAGCATTTT
TRBD1 | TRBJ1-2 | . | TRBV6-1 | CASSEDRHYGYTF | TGTGCCAGCAGTGAGGACAGGCACTATGGCTACACCTTC
. | TRBJ1-2 | . | TRBV6-1 | CASSEVWDTNYGYTF | TGTGCCAGCAGTGAAGTCTGGGACACTAACTATGGCTACACCTTC
TRBD1 | TRBJ2-5 | . | TRBV5-1 | CASSGRDSKETQYF | TGCGCCAGCAGCGGCCGGGACAGCAAAGAGACCCAGTACTTC
TRBD1 | TRBJ2-3 | . | TRBV14 | CASSTGGRGNTDTQYF | TGTGCCAGCAGCACAGGGGGCCGGGGTAATACAGATACGCAGTATTTT
. | TRBJ2-5 | . | TRBV6-1 | CASSRELRETQYF | TGTGCCAGCAGCCGGGAGCTTCGCGAGACCCAGTACTTC
. | TRBJ2-2 | . | TRBV6-4 | CASSEGGNTGELFF | TGTGCCAGCAGTGAAGGGGGGAACACCGGGGAGCTGTTTTTT
. | TRBJ1-3 | . | TRBV2 | CASSEALVGRGTSGNTIYF | TGTGCCAGCAGTGAAGCGCTGGTCGGGCGGGGGACCTCTGGAAACACCATATATTTT
TRBD1 | TRBJ1-4 | few | TRBV30 | CAWSITGGYEKLFF | TGTGCCTGGAGTATAACAGGGGGCTATGAAAAACTGTTTTTT
. | TRBJ1-2 | . | TRBV2 | CASSVRTDSYGYTF | TGTGCCAGCAGTGTCCGGACAGACTCTTATGGCTACACCTTC
. | TRBJ1-1 | . | TRBV25-1 | CASSEWGGANTEAFF | TGTGCCAGCAGTGAATGGGGTGGGGCTAACACTGAAGCTTTCTTT
TRBD2 | TRBJ2-3 | few | TRBV4-1 | CASSQGLPADTQYF | TGCGCCAGCAGCCAGGGACTACCAGCAGATACGCAGTATTTT
. | TRBJ1-6 | few | TRBV10-3 | CAISERTVGNSPLHF | TGTGCCATCAGTGAGCGGACAGTGGGGAATTCACCCCTCCACTTT
TRBD1 | TRBJ1-1 | few | TRBV30 | CAWRGQGWRTEAFF | TGTGCCTGGAGGGGACAGGGGTGGAGGACTGAAGCTTTCTTT
. | TRBJ2-3 | . | TRBV6-4 | CASSEARGTDTQYF | TGTGCCAGCAGTGAGGCGCGGGGAACAGATACGCAGTATTTT
TRBD1 | TRBJ2-1 | . | TRBV7-9 | CASRPGQYNEQFF | TGTGCCAGCAGGCCGGGACAGTACAATGAGCAGTTCTTC
TRBD2 | TRBJ2-7 | few | TRBV7-9 | CASSLAGLAGYEQYF | TGTGCCAGCAGCTTAGCGGGACTAGCGGGGTACGAGCAGTACTTC
TRBD1 | TRBJ2-1 | few | TRBV6-5 | CASSPDRSDWNEQFF | TGTGCCAGCAGTCCGGACAGGAGTGATTGGAATGAGCAGTTCTTC